Listed below are T cell receptor beta chains from one sample, sequenced in a study of blood T cells in healthy people across ages. TCRdb redid the calling of the 5' RACE reads with MiXCR, one entry per CDR3 protein. The data show about 720,000 distinct CDR3 sequences, around a fifth seen once. The sample consisted of blood. The receptors originated from a man between 65 and 85 years old in good health. Each CDR3 is given with its conserved first and last residue. D genes are given only for firm matches. Where a row states a size, it is once, few, many or the class of an expanded clone; other rows omit it.

TRBD1 | TRBJ2-1 | TRBV29-1 | few | TGCAGCTCAGAAGGGGGCTTCCTTTACAATGAGCAGTTCTTC | CSSEGGFLYNEQFF
TRBD2 | TRBJ2-3 | TRBV24-1 | - | TGTGCCACCAGTGACAGGACTAGCGGGAGAAATACAGATACGCAGTATTTT | CATSDRTSGRNTDTQYF
- | TRBJ2-7 | TRBV29-1 | few | TGCAGCGTTGAACTTTCCGCCTACGAGCAGTACTTC | CSVELSAYEQYF
- | TRBJ1-2 | TRBV5-5 | - | TGTGCCAGCAGCTCGACGCTCCTGGGCTATGGCTACACCTTC | CASSSTLLGYGYTF
- | TRBJ2-3 | TRBV10-3 | few | TGTGCCATCAGTGAGGGGTTGGCGGAGAAAGATACGCAGTATTTT | CAISEGLAEKDTQYF
TRBD1 | TRBJ2-4 | TRBV7-8 | few | TGTGCCAGCAGCCATGCTTACAGGGGGAGGGCCAAAAACATTCAGTACTTC | CASSHAYRGRAKNIQYF
- | TRBJ2-1 | TRBV9 | few | TGTGCCAGCAGCGTAGAGCTTAGGGATGAGCAGTTCTTC | CASSVELRDEQFF
- | TRBJ1-1 | TRBV6-1 | - | TGTGCCAGCGGCAGATACCTTATGAACACTGAAGCTTTCTTT | CASGRYLMNTEAFF
- | TRBJ1-1 | TRBV7-9 | few | TGTGCCAGCAGCCGAACAGGGACCTCAACCACTGAAGCTTTCTTT | CASSRTGTSTTEAFF
- | TRBJ1-4 | TRBV29-1 | many | TGCAGCGTGAGGAGTACTAGTGAAAAACTGTTTTTT | CSVRSTSEKLFF
TRBD1 | TRBJ1-1 | TRBV5-1 | few | TGCGCCAGCAGCTGGGACAGGACGGTGAACACTGAAGCTTTCTTT | CASSWDRTVNTEAFF
TRBD1 | TRBJ2-5 | TRBV20-1 | few | TGCAGCACAGGGGGACAGGGAGGGACCCAGTACTTC | CSTGGQGGTQYF
- | TRBJ1-2 | TRBV18 | - | TGTGCCAGCTCACCCGGGGGCGTTCCCTATGGCTACACCTTC | CASSPGGVPYGYTF
- | TRBJ2-7 | TRBV20-1 | - | TGCAGTGCTAGAGAGAGCTCCCGGGGGGCAAACGAGCAGTACTTC | CSARESSRGANEQYF
TRBD2 | TRBJ2-1 | TRBV18 | many | TGTGCCAGCTCCCCCGTACTAGCGGGAGAGCAGTTCTTC | CASSPVLAGEQFF
TRBD1 | TRBJ1-4 | TRBV2 | - | TGTGCCAGCAGGCGACAGGGGACTGCAACTAATGAAAAACTGTTTTTT | CASRRQGTATNEKLFF
- | TRBJ2-2 | TRBV24-1 | - | TGTGCCACCAGTGATTTAAACACCACTAGAGCGGGTACGAACACCGGGGAGCTGTTTTTT | CATSDLNTTRAGTNTGELFF
- | TRBJ1-5 | TRBV19 | - | TGTGCCAGTAGCCTTCAGCCCCAGCATTTT | CASSLQPQHF
- | TRBJ1-2 | TRBV6-1 | few | TGTGCCAGCATGGTGGACTATGGCTACACCTTC | CASMVDYGYTF
TRBD1 | TRBJ2-6 | TRBV24-1 | few | TGTGCCACCAGTGCAGAAGGGACAGGTTCTTTC | CATSAEGTGSF
- | TRBJ1-4 | TRBV18 | - | TGTGCCAGCTCACCCCTTGGGGGTGAAAAACTGTTTTTT | CASSPLGGEKLFF
- | TRBJ2-4 | TRBV10-3 | many | TGTGCCATCAGTGAGGGACATCAAGACACTCAAAACATTCAGTACTTC | CAISEGHQDTQNIQYF
TRBD1 | TRBJ1-2 | TRBV28 | - | TGTGCCAGCAGAACCGACAGGGTTTATAACTATGGCTACACCTTC | CASRTDRVYNYGYTF
- | TRBJ2-3 | TRBV5-1 | - | TGCGCCAGCAGCGAAGGACATACTGGCACAGATACGCAGTATTTT | CASSEGHTGTDTQYF
- | TRBJ2-2 | TRBV28 | few | TGTGCCAGCATGGGAACCGCGAACACCGGGGAGCTGTTTTTT | CASMGTANTGELFF
- | TRBJ2-3 | TRBV5-1 | - | TGCGCCAGCAGTTGTGGGTCGGGTAGGGATACGCAGTATTTT | CASSCGSGRDTQYF
- | TRBJ2-3 | TRBV4-3 | few | TGCGCCAGCAGCCAAGATGGGCAGAGGGCGCAGTATTTT | CASSQDGQRAQYF
- | TRBJ2-7 | TRBV28 | - | TGTGCCAGCTCAGGGTACTACGAGCAGTACTTC | CASSGYYEQYF
- | TRBJ2-1 | TRBV2 | few | TGTGCCAGCAGTGGGGGGCTAGAGATTAGTGAGCAGTTCTTC | CASSGGLEISEQFF
- | TRBJ1-1 | TRBV27 | - | TGTGCCAGCAGTACCCTCTCCAGGACTATCGGGGAAGCTTTCTTT | CASSTLSRTIGEAFF
TRBD1 | TRBJ2-3 | TRBV5-1 | - | TGCGCCAGCAGCTTGGCTCCGACAGGGGACACAGATACGCAGTATTTT | CASSLAPTGDTDTQYF
- | TRBJ1-2 | TRBV27 | - | TGTGCCAGCAGTTCTACGACATGGATGAACTATGGCTACACCTTC | CASSSTTWMNYGYTF
- | TRBJ2-5 | TRBV7-6 | - | TGTGCCAGCAGCTCCAGGGTTGATGAGACCCAGTACTTC | CASSSRVDETQYF
- | TRBJ1-5 | TRBV20-1 | few | TGCAGTGCTAGAAGCGGGCCCCGAAATCAGCCCCAGCATTTT | CSARSGPRNQPQHF
TRBD2 | TRBJ2-5 | TRBV2 | - | TGTGCCAGCAGTTTACGACTAGCGGGGGCCCAAGAGACCCAGTACTTC | CASSLRLAGAQETQYF
- | TRBJ2-1 | TRBV10-3 | - | TGTGCCATCAGCGCCAACAATGAGCAGTTCTTC | CAISANNEQFF